Listed here are 21 T cell receptor beta chains from one sample, sequenced in a study of blood T cell repertoires in COVID-19. TCRdb's copy holds only in-frame clones and misses some; the assay was immunoSEQ multiplex PCR. This table holds 160,000 or so clones, about 80% found once. The sequencing input was peripheral blood. These receptors originate from a man aged 60 to 75 with acute or convalescent COVID-19.

The chain links TRBV28 to TRBJ1-1; D call uncertain. This CDR3 comprises 14 residues. V was shortened by 4 bases and J by 4 bases, with 13 bases between the two germline ends. Germline CDR1 reads MDHEN; CDR2 reads SYDVKM. The CDR3 loop is CASSSSGVVTEAFF. The CDR3 DNA sequence: TGTGCCAGCAGTTCCTCGGGAGTCGTCACTGAAGCTTTCTTT.

V usage is TRBV2 and J usage is TRBJ2-1; TRBD1 might be the D (6 bases). Germline V CDR1 and CDR2: SNHLY, FYNNEI. V lost 1 base and J 12 bases, leaving 16 bases between the germline ends. This CDR3 has 14 residues. In DNA form, the CDR3 reads TGTGCCAGCAGTGAAGGGGGGCAGTTAATGGGGCAGTTCTTC. It specifies CASSEGGQLMGQFF. Drawing the rest from reference TRBV2 and TRBJ2-1, the complete variable domain is EPEVTQTPSHQVTQMGQEVILRCVPISNHLYFYWYRQILGQKVEFLVSFYNNEISEKSEIFDDQFSVERPDGSNFTLKIRSTKLEDSAMYFCASSEGGQLMGQFFGPGTRLTVL.

The V and J genes are TRBV3-1 (or the pseudogene TRBV3-2) and TRBJ1-4; D is ambiguous. V was cut by 3 bases and J by 8 bases, with 22 bases left in between. The CDR3 runs 17 residues. Germline V gives CDR1 LGHDT, CDR2 YNNKEL (reference sequence). The CDR3, as DNA: TGTGCCAGCAGCCATCGCGGGATAAGACTTGGTGGAGAAAAACTGTTTTTT. It is translated as CASSHRGIRLGGEKLFF.

This chain links TRBV7-3 with TRBJ2-1; D is uncertain. This CDR3 is built from 13 residues. Trimming removed 5 bases from V and 5 bases from J, with 10 bases in between. The germline CDR1 and CDR2 sequences are SGHTA and FQGTGA. CDR3 in amino acids: CASSPSSHNEQFF. DNA of the CDR3: TGTGCCAGCAGCCCCTCTTCCCACAATGAGCAGTTCTTC.

This CDR3 is CASSPVPSGSYEQYF. The CDR3 nucleotides read TGTGCCAGCAGCCCAGTTCCTAGCGGCTCCTACGAGCAGTACTTC. The genes are TRBV3-1 (or the pseudogene TRBV3-2) and TRBJ2-7, with TRBD2 matching 7 bases. This CDR3 has 15 amino acids. Per germline, CDR1 LGHDT and CDR2 YNNKEL (reference sequence). Unmatched junction bases numbered 6, after V lost 4 bases and J lost 0 bases.

The chain links TRBV5-1 to TRBJ2-1; 10 nucleotides align to TRBD2. Looked up from germline, CDR1 is SGHRS and CDR2 is YFSETQ. J gave up 3 bases and V 6 bases, and 9 bases lay outside the gene matches. This CDR3 has 16 residues. CDR3 in amino acids: CASTRLAGGRYNEQFF. As DNA, the CDR3 is TGCGCCAGCACCCGATTAGCGGGAGGTCGCTACAATGAGCAGTTCTTC.

V is TRBV7-3 and J is TRBJ2-3; 10 positions agree with TRBD2. This CDR3 spans 16 amino acids. The V segment lost 5 bases and the J segment 4 bases; nucleotides outside the gene matches: 9. Germline V lookup: CDR1 SGHTA, CDR2 FQGTGA. CDR3 residues: CASSPRAGGLADTQYF. For the CDR3, the DNA is TGTGCCAGCAGCCCCCGAGCGGGGGGGCTCGCAGATACGCAGTATTTT. Variable domain in full (rest from reference TRBV7-3 and TRBJ2-3): GAGVSQTPSNKVTEKGKYVELRCDPISGHTALYWYRQSLGQGPEFLIYFQGTGAADDSGLPNDRFFAVRPEGSVSTLKIQRTERGDSAVYLCASSPRAGGLADTQYFGPGTRLTVL.

In this sample, this clone turned up a few times. The rearrangement links TRBV2 to TRBJ1-4; a weak D match, TRBD1 (5 bases). CDR3 length equals 14 residues. Germline lookup yields CDR1 SNHLY and CDR2 FYNNEI. The ends were cut back, 3 bases at V and 8 bases at J, with 13 bases in the middle. The CDR3 spells CASSEEGRGEKLFF. CDR3 sequence (DNA): TGTGCCAGCAGTGAGGAGGGGCGGGGAGAAAAACTGTTTTTT.

This chain joins TRBV11-2 and TRBJ1-4; D perhaps matches TRBD1 (5 bases). V gave up 5 bases and J gave up 3 bases, with 13 bases separating them. Germline V gene sequence: CDR1 SGHAT, CDR2 FQNNGV. The CDR3 has 15 residues. DNA of the CDR3: TGTGCCAGCAGCCCGCGGGGGGGATCTAATGAAAAACTGTTTTTT. It codes for CASSPRGGSNEKLFF.

The rearrangement links TRBV6-2 or TRBV6-3 to TRBJ2-5; tentative D call: TRBD2 (5 bases). Germline V CDR1 and CDR2: MNHEY, SVGEGT. CDR3 length: 17 residues. The V end lost 2 bases, the J end lost 3 bases, and 19 bases lay between the germline ends. The CDR3 sequence: CASSYPGRMTNEETQYF. The CDR3 DNA is TGTGCCAGCAGTTACCCCGGCCGGATGACTAACGAAGAGACCCAGTACTTC.

The V gene is TRBV24-1, the J gene TRBJ2-5, with D possibly TRBD2 on 6 matching bases. Per the germline V gene, CDR1 is KGHDR and CDR2 is SFDVKD. V lost 1 base, J lost 3 bases, and 14 bases lay in between. The CDR3 loop spans 16 amino acids. The chain's CDR3 is CATSDLAFGGKETQYF. CDR3 DNA sequence: TGTGCCACCAGTGATTTAGCGTTCGGGGGAAAAGAGACCCAGTACTTC.

CDR3 in DNA: TGTGCCTATTCAAATCTACCAAACACTGAAGCTTTCTTT. Its translation is CAYSNLPNTEAFF. The chain employs TRBV10-3 and TRBJ1-1; no firm D call. Trimming took 11 bases from V and 2 from J, leaving 15 bases between them. The CDR3 spans 13 residues. Germline loops: CDR1 ENHRY, CDR2 SYGVKD.

V gene TRBV7-2 combines with J gene TRBJ2-7, with TRBD1 identical over 8 bases. Looked up from germline, CDR1 is SGHTA and CDR2 is FQGNSA. V lost 4 bases to trimming and J lost 2 bases; unmatched junction nucleotides: 7. The CDR3 covers 15 residues. CDR3 residues: CASSSRGTGPYEQYF. CDR3 in DNA: TGTGCCAGCAGCTCTCGGGGGACAGGCCCCTACGAGCAGTACTTC.

The chain couples TRBV29-1 to TRBJ1-1; D gene uncertain. Looked up from germline, CDR1 is SQVTM and CDR2 is ANQGSEA. The CDR3 spans 14 residues. V was shortened by 2 bases and J by 6 bases, with 16 bases between the two germline ends. CDR3 in DNA: TGCAGCGTTGAACCACGACTGAAGTTGGCTGAAGCTTTCTTT. Translation: CSVEPRLKLAEAFF.

The chain employs TRBV3-1 (or the pseudogene TRBV3-2) and TRBJ2-5; 9 bases align to TRBD2. J gave up 5 bases and V 4 bases, and 11 bases lay outside the gene matches. The CDR3 has 16 amino acids. Germline V lookup: CDR1 LGHDT, CDR2 YNNKEL (reference sequence). The CDR3 is CASSPLGGGAWETQYF. The CDR3 DNA reads TGTGCCAGCAGCCCTTTAGGCGGGGGGGCTTGGGAGACCCAGTACTTC.

The gene calls are TRBV18 and TRBJ2-7; TRBD2 matches at 8 bases. Trimming cost V 5 bases and J 4 bases; bases outside gene matches: 7. From germline, CDR1 is KGHSH and CDR2 LQKENI. The CDR3 has 14 residues. CDR3 coding DNA: TGTGCCAGCTCAAGCTCCCAGCGGGAGTACGAGCAGTACTTC. Its protein is CASSSSQREYEQYF.

CDR3: CASSYKPEIEAFF. CDR3 nucleotides: TGTGCCAGCAGTTACAAACCGGAGATTGAAGCTTTCTTT. The chain links TRBV6-5 to TRBJ1-1; no definite D call. V gave up 2 bases and J gave up 7 bases, with 11 bases separating them. The CDR3 contains 13 residues. Germline CDR1 reads MNHEY; CDR2 reads SVGAGI.

About this clone itself: At the DNA level, this CDR3 is encoded by other sequences in the same sample as well. DNA for the CDR3: TGTGCCAGCAGCCCGGGACAGGGGAATCAGCCCCAGCATTTT. Its protein is CASSPGQGNQPQHF. The V and J genes are TRBV7-9 and TRBJ1-5, with 10 positions matching TRBD1. Germline values: CDR1 SEHNR, CDR2 FQNEAQ (reference sequence). The CDR3 runs 14 residues. V shed 5 bases and J 4 bases; nucleotides not matched to a gene: 2.

The chain employs TRBV12-3 or TRBV12-4 and TRBJ2-4; D ambiguous. There are 13 residues in the CDR3. V lost 8 bases and J lost 3, with 11 bases in between. CDR3 protein: CASRVKGKNIQYF. CDR3 in DNA: TGTGCCAGCCGGGTGAAAGGCAAAAACATTCAGTACTTC.

Concerning this clone itself: The same CDR3 can be traced to other DNA sequences in this sample. The chain employs TRBV7-3 and TRBJ1-1, with D hard to call. Trimming took off 4 bases at V and 1 base at J, with 7 bases between the two ends. This CDR3 is 13 amino acids long. Per germline, CDR1 SGHTA and CDR2 FQGTGA. The CDR3 region has the DNA TGTGCCAGCAGCTCCGACTGGAACACTGAAGCTTTCTTT. Protein: CASSSDWNTEAFF.

The count of this clone is one. This CDR3 is also generated by other DNA sequences in the sample. V usage is TRBV28 and J usage is TRBJ1-2, with unresolved D. V was cut by 5 bases and J by 4 bases, with 8 bases left in between. CDR1 and CDR2 from the germline V gene are MDHEN and SYDVKM. The CDR3 extends over 12 amino acids. CDR3 protein: CASSLRGYGYTF. Written as DNA, the CDR3 is TGTGCCAGCAGTCTTAGAGGCTATGGCTACACCTTC.